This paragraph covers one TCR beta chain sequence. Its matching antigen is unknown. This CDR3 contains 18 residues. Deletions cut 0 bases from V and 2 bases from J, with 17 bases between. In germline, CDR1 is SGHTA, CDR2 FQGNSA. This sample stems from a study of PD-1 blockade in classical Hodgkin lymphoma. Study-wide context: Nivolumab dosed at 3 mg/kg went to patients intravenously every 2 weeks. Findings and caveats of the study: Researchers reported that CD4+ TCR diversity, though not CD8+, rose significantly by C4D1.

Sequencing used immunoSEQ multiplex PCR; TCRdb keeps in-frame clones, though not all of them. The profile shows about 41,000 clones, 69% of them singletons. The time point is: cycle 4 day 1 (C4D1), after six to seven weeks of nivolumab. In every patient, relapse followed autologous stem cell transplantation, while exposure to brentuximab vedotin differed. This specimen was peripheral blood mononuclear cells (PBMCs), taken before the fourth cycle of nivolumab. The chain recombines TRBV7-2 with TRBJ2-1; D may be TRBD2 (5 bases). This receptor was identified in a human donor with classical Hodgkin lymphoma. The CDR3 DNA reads TGTGCCAGCAGCTTAGCGCTCGGACTCCGCCTCGCCTACAATGAGCAGTTCTTC. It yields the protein CASSLALGLRLAYNEQFF. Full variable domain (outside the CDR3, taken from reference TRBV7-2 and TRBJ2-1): GAGVSQSPSNKVTEKGKDVELRCDPISGHTALYWYRQSLGQGLEFLIYFQGNSAPDKSGLPSDRFSAERTGGSVSTLTIQRTQQEDSAVYLCASSLALGLRLAYNEQFFGPGTRLTVL.